This T cell receptor beta chain was sequenced for a study of T cell changes during pregnancy in multiple sclerosis (dated by TCRdb to about 2019). Context from the whole study: Changes in the T cell repertoire over the course of pregnancy were examined in this study in women with multiple sclerosis.

Libraries came from the immunoSEQ multiplex PCR assay. The clones in this table, taken by TCRdb from immuneACCESS, are in-frame only. Not every clone is retained; where verified, under half of the shortfall comes from an unresolved V gene, and the cause of the rest is unknown. The sample profile shows just over 65,000 clones; about 89% of them were found once. Around 0.89% of the sample is in the top ten clones. This clone was picked up one time. What this receptor recognizes is not known. Base qualities are not provided; no much larger clone lies one nucleotide away. V and J are trimmed by 4 bases and 1 base, and the gene matches miss 12 bases of the junction. Its CDR3 holds 18 amino acids, cysteine through phenylalanine. The kept DNA is CDR3 alone, 54 bases in frame from the first base. Reading the germline V gene gives CDR1 MNHNS and CDR2 SASEGT.

The sample was peripheral blood, taken in the second trimester of pregnancy. The chain uses TRBV6-1 and TRBJ2-3, with 9 junctional bases fitting TRBD1. This clonotype was sampled from a female donor with multiple sclerosis, enrolled in a pregnancy study. The base sequence is TGTGCCAGCAGTGTTACCCCCACAGGGGGCGTCGGCACAGATACGCAGTATTTT. Its protein reads: CASSVTPTGGVGTDTQYF.